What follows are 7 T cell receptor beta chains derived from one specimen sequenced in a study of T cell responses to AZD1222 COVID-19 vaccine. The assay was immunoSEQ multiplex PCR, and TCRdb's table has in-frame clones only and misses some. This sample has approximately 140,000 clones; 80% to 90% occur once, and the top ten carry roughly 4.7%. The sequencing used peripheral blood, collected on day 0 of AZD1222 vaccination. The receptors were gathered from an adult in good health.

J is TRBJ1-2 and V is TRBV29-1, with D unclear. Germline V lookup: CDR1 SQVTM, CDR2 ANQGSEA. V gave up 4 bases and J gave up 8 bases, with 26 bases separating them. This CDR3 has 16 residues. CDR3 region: CSVAGPEDDFLYGYTF. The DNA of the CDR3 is TGCAGCGTTGCCGGGCCTGAGGACGATTTTCTCTACGGCTACACCTTC. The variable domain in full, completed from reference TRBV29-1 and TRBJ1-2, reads SAVISQKPSRDICQRGTSLTIQCQVDSQVTMMFWYRQQPGQSLTLIATANQGSEATYESGFVIDKFPISRPNLTFSTLTVSNMSPEDSSIYLCSVAGPEDDFLYGYTFGSGTRLTVV.

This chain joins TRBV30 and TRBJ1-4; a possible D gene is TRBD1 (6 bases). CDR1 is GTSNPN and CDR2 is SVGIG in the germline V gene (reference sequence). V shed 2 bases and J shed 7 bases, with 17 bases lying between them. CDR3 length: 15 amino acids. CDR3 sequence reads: CAWSRGQGQFEKLFF. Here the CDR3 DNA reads TGTGCCTGGAGTAGGGGCCAGGGGCAGTTTGAAAAACTGTTTTTT.

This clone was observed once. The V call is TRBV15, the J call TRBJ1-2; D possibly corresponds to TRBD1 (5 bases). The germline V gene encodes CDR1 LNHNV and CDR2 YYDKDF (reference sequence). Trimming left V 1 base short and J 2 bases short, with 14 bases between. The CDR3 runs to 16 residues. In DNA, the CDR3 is TGTGCCACCAGCAGAGTGACAGTGAGGTCAAACTATGGCTACACCTTC. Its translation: CATSRVTVRSNYGYTF.

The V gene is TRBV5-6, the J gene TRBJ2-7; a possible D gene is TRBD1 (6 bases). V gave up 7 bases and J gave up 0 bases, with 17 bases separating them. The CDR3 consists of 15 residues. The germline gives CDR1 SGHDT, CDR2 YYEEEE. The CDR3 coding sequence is TGTGCCAGCCTCCGGCTGGGACAAAGCTCCTACGAGCAGTACTTC. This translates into CASLRLGQSSYEQYF.

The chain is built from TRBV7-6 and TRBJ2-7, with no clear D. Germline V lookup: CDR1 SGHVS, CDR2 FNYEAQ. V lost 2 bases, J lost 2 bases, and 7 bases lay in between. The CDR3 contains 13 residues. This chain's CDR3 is CASSLSQAYEQYF. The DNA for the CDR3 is TGTGCCAGCAGCTTATCCCAAGCCTACGAGCAGTACTTC.

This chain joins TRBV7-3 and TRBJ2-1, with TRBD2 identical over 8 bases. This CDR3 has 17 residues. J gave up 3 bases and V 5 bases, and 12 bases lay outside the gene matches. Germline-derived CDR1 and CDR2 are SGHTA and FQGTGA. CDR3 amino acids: CASSLRGAGVGYNEQFF. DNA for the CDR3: TGTGCCAGCAGCCTGCGGGGAGCGGGAGTTGGCTACAATGAGCAGTTCTTC.

The chain's CDR3 is CASSMTGGANTEAFF. As DNA, the CDR3 is TGTGCCAGTAGTATGACAGGGGGAGCGAACACTGAAGCTTTCTTT. The chain employs TRBV19 and TRBJ1-1, with 9 bases that match TRBD1. Germline CDR1 LNHDA, CDR2 SQIVND (reference sequence). The J segment lost 1 base and the V segment lost 3 bases, leaving 3 bases of the junction unmatched. The CDR3 runs to 15 residues. Based on the CDR3 plus reference TRBV19 and TRBJ1-1, the full variable domain is DGGITQSPKYLFRKEGQNVTLSCEQNLNHDAMYWYRQDPGQGLRLIYYSQIVNDFQKGDIAEGYSVSREKKESFPLTVTSAQKNPTAFYLCASSMTGGANTEAFFGQGTRLTVV.